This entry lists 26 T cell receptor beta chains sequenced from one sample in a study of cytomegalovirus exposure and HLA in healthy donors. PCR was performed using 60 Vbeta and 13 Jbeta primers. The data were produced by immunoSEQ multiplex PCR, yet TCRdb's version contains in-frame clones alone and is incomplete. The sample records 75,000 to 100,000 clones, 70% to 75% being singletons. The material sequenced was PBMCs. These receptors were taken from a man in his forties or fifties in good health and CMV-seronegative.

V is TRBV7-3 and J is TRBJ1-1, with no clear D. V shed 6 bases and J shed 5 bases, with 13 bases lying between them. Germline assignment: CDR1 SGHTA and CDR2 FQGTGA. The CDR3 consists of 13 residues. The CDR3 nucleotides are TGTGCCAGCAGGAGCTTAGCGGAAACTGAAGCTTTCTTT. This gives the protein CASRSLAETEAFF.

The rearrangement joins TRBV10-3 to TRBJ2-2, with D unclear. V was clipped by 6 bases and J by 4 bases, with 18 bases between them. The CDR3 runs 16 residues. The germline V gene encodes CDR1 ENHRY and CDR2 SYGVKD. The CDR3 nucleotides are TGTGCCATCAGGGCCGAGACTCTCCGAGGCACCGGGGAGCTGTTTTTT. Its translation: CAIRAETLRGTGELFF.

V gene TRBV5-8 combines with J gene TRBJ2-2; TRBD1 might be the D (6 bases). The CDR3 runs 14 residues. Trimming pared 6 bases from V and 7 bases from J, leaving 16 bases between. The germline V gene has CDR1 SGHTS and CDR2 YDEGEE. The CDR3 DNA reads TGTGCCAGCACCCCCACAGGGTACAACGGGGAGCTGTTTTTT. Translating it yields CASTPTGYNGELFF.

The CDR3 DNA is TGTGCCAGCAGCATGGGACTAGCGAGAACTACGCAGTATTTT. Protein product: CASSMGLARTTQYF. The rearrangement joins TRBV7-2 to TRBJ2-3; the match to TRBD2 covers 10 bases. V gave up 5 bases and J gave up 8 bases; unmatched junction bases: 7. The germline CDR1 and CDR2 sequences are SGHTA and FQGNSA. The CDR3 is 14 residues long.

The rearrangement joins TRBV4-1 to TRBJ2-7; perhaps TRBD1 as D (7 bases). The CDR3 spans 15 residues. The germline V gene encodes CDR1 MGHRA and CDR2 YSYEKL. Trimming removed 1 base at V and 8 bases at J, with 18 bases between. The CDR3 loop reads CASSQGMRDSRKQYF. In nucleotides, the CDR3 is TGCGCCAGCAGCCAAGGGATGCGGGACAGTCGAAAGCAGTACTTC.

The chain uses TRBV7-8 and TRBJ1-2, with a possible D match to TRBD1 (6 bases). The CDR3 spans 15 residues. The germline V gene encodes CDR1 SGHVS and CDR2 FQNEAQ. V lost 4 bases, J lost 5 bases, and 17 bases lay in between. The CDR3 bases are TGTGCCAGCAGCTCCAACAGGGCGGGAGGATATGGCTACACCTTC. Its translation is CASSSNRAGGYGYTF. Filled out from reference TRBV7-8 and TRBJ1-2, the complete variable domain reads GAGVSQSPRYKVAKRGQDVALRCDPISGHVSLFWYQQALGQGPEFLTYFQNEAQLDKSGLPSDRFFAERPEGSVSTLKIQRTQQEDSAVYLCASSSNRAGGYGYTFGSGTRLTVV.

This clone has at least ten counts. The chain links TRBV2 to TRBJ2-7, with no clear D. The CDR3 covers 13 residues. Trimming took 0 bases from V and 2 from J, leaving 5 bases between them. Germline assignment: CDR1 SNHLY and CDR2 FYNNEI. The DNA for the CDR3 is TGTGCCAGCAGTGAAGCCGTTGCCTACGAGCAGTACTTC. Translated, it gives CASSEAVAYEQYF.

The CDR3 DNA sequence: TGTGCCAGCAGCGCGGGTGGGAGGAACACTGAAGCTTTCTTT. Translation gives CASSAGGRNTEAFF. This rearrangement joins TRBV7-3 to TRBJ1-1, with D unresolved. This CDR3 has 14 amino acids. Trimming stripped 5 bases from V and 1 base from J, with 11 bases between. Per germline, CDR1 SGHTA and CDR2 FQGTGA.

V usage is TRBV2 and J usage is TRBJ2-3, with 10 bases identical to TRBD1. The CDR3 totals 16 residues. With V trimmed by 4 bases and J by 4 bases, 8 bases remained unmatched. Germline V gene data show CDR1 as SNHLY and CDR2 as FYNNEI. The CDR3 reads CASSVSGDRGSDTQYF. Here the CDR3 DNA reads TGTGCCAGCAGTGTCAGCGGGGACAGGGGCTCAGATACGCAGTATTTT.

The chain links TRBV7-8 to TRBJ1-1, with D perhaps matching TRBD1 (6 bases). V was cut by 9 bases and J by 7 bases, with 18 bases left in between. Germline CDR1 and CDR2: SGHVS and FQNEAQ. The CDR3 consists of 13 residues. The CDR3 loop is CASSLPGEFEAFF. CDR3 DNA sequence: TGTGCCAGTAGCCTCCCAGGGGAGTTTGAAGCTTTCTTT.

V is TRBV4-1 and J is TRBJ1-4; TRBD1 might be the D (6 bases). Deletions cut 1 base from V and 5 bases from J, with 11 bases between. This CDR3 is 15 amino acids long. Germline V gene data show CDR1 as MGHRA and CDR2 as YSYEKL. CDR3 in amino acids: CASSQGQANNEKLFF. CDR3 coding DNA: TGCGCCAGCAGCCAAGGACAGGCGAACAATGAAAAACTGTTTTTT.

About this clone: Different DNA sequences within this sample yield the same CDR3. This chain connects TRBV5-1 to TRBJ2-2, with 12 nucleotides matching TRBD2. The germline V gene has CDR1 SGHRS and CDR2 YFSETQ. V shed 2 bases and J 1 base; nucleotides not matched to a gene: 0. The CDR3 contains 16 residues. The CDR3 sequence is CASSLLAGGNTGELFF. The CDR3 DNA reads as TGCGCCAGCAGCTTACTAGCGGGGGGGAACACCGGGGAGCTGTTTTTT.

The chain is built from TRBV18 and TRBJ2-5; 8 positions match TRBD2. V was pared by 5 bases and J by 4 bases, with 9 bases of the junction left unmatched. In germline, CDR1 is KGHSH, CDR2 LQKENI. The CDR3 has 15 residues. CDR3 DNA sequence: TGTGCCAGCTCAGAGGGACTAGTTCAAACAGAGACCCAGTACTTC. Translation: CASSEGLVQTETQYF.

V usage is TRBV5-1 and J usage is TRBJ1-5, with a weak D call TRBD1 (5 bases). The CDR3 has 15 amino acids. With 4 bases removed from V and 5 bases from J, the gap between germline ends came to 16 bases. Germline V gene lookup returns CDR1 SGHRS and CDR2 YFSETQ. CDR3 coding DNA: TGCGCCAGCAGCCCCTCGGGGGATCTGGATCAGCCCCAGCATTTT. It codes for CASSPSGDLDQPQHF.

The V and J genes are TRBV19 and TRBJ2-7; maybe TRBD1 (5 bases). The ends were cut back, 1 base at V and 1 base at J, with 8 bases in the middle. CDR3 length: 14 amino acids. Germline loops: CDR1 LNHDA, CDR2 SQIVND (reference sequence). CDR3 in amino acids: CASSIVTDSYEQYF. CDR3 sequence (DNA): TGTGCCAGTAGTATAGTGACAGATTCCTACGAGCAGTACTTC.

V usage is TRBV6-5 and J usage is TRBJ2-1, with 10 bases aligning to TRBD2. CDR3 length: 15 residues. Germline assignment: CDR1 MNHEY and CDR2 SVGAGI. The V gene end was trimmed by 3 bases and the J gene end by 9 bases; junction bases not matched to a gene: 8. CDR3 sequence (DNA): TGTGCCAGCAGTTATTCGGTTAGCGGGGGGATTGAGCAGTTCTTC. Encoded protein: CASSYSVSGGIEQFF.

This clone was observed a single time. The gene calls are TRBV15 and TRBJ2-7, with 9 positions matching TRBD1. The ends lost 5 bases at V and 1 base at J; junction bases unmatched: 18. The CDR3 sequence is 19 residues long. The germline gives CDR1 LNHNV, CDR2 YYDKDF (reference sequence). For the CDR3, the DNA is TGTGCCACCAGCGGGGACCGGGACAGGGTTCAGTTGACGTCCTACGAGCAGTACTTC. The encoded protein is CATSGDRDRVQLTSYEQYF.

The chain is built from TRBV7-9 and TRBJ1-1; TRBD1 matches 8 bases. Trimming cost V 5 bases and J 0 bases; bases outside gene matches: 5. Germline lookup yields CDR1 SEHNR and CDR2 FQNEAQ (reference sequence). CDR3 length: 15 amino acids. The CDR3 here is CASSGGQGLNTEAFF. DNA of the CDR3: TGTGCCAGCAGCGGTGGACAGGGACTGAACACTGAAGCTTTCTTT.

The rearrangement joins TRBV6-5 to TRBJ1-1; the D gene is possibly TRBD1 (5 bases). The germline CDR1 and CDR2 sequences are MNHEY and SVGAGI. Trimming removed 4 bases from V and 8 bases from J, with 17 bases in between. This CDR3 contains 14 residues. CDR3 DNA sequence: TGTGCCAGCAGTTTACGGGGGGAATGGGGAGAAGCTTTCTTT. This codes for CASSLRGEWGEAFF.

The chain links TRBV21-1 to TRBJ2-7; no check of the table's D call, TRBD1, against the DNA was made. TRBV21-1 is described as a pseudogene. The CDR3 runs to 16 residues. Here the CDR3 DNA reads TGTGCCAGCAGCAAACTGGGGGCTGCCCAGGTGTACGAGCAGTACTTC. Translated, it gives CASSKLGAAQVYEQYF.

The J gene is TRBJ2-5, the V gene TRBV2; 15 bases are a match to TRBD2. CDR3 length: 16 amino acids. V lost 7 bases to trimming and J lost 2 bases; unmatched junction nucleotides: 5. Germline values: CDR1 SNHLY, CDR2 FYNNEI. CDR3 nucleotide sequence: TGTGCCAGCACCGGACTAGCGGGGGGGCTACAAGAGACCCAGTACTTC. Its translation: CASTGLAGGLQETQYF.

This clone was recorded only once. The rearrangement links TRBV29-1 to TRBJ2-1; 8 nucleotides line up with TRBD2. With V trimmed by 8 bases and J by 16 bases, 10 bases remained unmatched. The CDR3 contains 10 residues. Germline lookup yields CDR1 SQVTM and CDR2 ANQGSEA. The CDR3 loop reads CSIGGTSPFF. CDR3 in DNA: TGCAGCATAGGCGGGACTAGTCCCTTCTTC.

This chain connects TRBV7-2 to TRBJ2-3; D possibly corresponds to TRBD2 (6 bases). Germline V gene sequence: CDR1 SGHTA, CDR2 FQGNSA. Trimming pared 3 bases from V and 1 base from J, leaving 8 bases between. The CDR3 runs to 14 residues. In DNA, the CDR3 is TGTGCCAGCAGCTTGGGACTGCGCACAGATACGCAGTATTTT. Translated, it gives CASSLGLRTDTQYF.

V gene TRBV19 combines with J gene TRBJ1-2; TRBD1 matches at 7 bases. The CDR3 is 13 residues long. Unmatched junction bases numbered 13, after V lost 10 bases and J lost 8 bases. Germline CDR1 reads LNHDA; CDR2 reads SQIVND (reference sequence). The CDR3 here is CATLSRTGQGYTF. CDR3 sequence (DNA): TGTGCCACACTAAGCCGGACAGGACAGGGCTACACCTTC.

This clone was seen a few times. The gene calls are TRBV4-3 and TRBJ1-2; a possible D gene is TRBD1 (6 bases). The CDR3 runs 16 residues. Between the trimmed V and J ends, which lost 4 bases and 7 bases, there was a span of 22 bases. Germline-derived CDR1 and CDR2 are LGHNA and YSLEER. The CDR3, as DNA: TGCGCCAGCAGCCGTGACAATGCAGGGGCCTCCTCTGGCTACACCTTC. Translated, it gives CASSRDNAGASSGYTF.

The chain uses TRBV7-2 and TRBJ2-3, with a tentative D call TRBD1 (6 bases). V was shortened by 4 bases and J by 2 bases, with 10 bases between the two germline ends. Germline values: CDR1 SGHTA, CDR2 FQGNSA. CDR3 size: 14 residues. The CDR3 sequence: CASSSGAFTDTQYF. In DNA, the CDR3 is TGTGCCAGCAGCTCAGGGGCTTTCACAGATACGCAGTATTTT.